Listed below are T cell receptor beta chains from one sample, sequenced in a study of vaccination and CD4 T cells after COVID-19. Which antigens these TCRs recognize remains unknown. TCRdb redid the calling of the PCR reads with MiXCR, one entry per CDR3 protein. The top ten clones hold approximately 2.5% of a sample with around 20,000 distinct CDR3 sequences, about a third of them seen once. Sequences were derived from CD4+ T cells from blood, cultured in vitro, sampled about 7 months after SARS-CoV-2 vaccination. These receptors all stem from a human donor who had recovered from COVID-19. Both conserved end residues are part of each CDR3. Fields, in order: CDR3 DNA, CDR3 protein, D gene, V gene, clone size, J gene. The D gene is left open where the match is weak. Rows give clone size only sometimes, using once, few, many, or a class for an expanded clone.

TGTGCCAGCAGTCGCAAGGGGCACAGCGGGTACGAGCAGTACTTC,CASSRKGHSGYEQYF,NA,TRBV7-2,few,TRBJ2-7
TGTGCCAGCAGTCGGTACAATGAGCAGTTCTTC,CASSRYNEQFF,NA,TRBV6-2/TRBV6-3,NA,TRBJ2-1
TGTGCCAGCAGCTTAGGATATGGACGGAGGACCTCCTACAATGAGCAGTTCTTC,CASSLGYGRRTSYNEQFF,NA,TRBV7-8,NA,TRBJ2-1
TGCAGTGCTAGACTTCCCCCGGGACAGGGGAACACCGGGGAGCTGTTTTTT,CSARLPPGQGNTGELFF,TRBD1,TRBV20-1,NA,TRBJ2-2
TGTGCCAGCAGCGCTTATAGCAATCAGCCCCAGCATTTT,CASSAYSNQPQHF,NA,TRBV6-1,medium-sized,TRBJ1-5
TGCAGTGCTAGAGAGGGGGGGAGGGCCCTCTACAATGAGCAGTTCTTC,CSAREGGRALYNEQFF,TRBD2,TRBV20-1,NA,TRBJ2-1
TGTGCCAGCAGTACCGGGGAGACCCAGTACTTC,CASSTGETQYF,NA,TRBV6-1,NA,TRBJ2-5
TGTGCCAGCAGTGGGTCACTAGCGGGAGGGTACGAGCAGTACTTC,CASSGSLAGGYEQYF,TRBD2,TRBV2,NA,TRBJ2-7
TGTGCCAGCAGCTTAGGAGGTGCCATGAACACTGAAGCTTTCTTT,CASSLGGAMNTEAFF,NA,TRBV7-2,NA,TRBJ1-1
TGCAGTGCAGAGGGGAGTGGTTTGGGACCGCTCTCTGGGGCCAACGTCCTGACTTTC,CSAEGSGLGPLSGANVLTF,NA,TRBV20-1,NA,TRBJ2-6
TGTGCCAGCAGTTTTACAGGGAACTCACCCCTCCACTTT,CASSFTGNSPLHF,NA,TRBV12-3/TRBV12-4,few,TRBJ1-6
TGTGCCAGCAGCCAGGTGCTAGCGGGAAAGGGTGAGCAGTTCTTC,CASSQVLAGKGEQFF,TRBD2,TRBV4-2,NA,TRBJ2-1
TGTGCCAGTAGTGCGGATCAAAGGGAGCCAGAGACCCAGTACTTC,CASSADQREPETQYF,NA,TRBV19,few,TRBJ2-5
TGTGCCAGCAGCTTAGACAGGGGAGGATACAATGAGCAGTTCTTC,CASSLDRGGYNEQFF,NA,TRBV7-9,NA,TRBJ2-1
TGCAGTGCTTCCCGGACAGGGGTGGTTTCCGGGGAGCTGTTTTTT,CSASRTGVVSGELFF,TRBD1,TRBV20-1,NA,TRBJ2-2
TGTGCCAGCAGTCCCGGGCCAAACATTCAGTACTTC,CASSPGPNIQYF,NA,TRBV6-1,once,TRBJ2-4
TGTGCCAGCAGGGCAGGGAAGTACAATGAGCAGTTCTTC,CASRAGKYNEQFF,NA,TRBV6-1,NA,TRBJ2-1
TGTGCCAGTGCCGGGACGGCCAGCTCTGGGGCCAACGTCCTGACTTTC,CASAGTASSGANVLTF,NA,TRBV19,once,TRBJ2-6
TGCAGTGCTAGAGAGATCCGGCGGGGACTATCCTACGAGCAGTACTTC,CSAREIRRGLSYEQYF,TRBD2,TRBV20-1,few,TRBJ2-7
TGTGCCAGCAGCGCCGGGGATTTGGCCTACAATGAGCAGTTCTTC,CASSAGDLAYNEQFF,NA,TRBV2,NA,TRBJ2-1
TGTGCCAGCAGCAAAAGGACAGGGGAAAATGAGCAGTTCTTC,CASSKRTGENEQFF,TRBD1,TRBV7-8,NA,TRBJ2-1
TGTGCCAGCAGCTTAAGAAGGGAGGCTGAAAACAATGAGCAGTTCTTC,CASSLRREAENNEQFF,NA,TRBV7-3,NA,TRBJ2-1
TGTGCCAGCAGTTCCAGACTAGCGGGAGGCTACAATGAGCAGTTCTTC,CASSSRLAGGYNEQFF,TRBD2,TRBV28,NA,TRBJ2-1
TGTGCCAGCAGCCCCCAATTCGGTGAAAGCCAGCCCCAGCATTTT,CASSPQFGESQPQHF,NA,TRBV7-8,few,TRBJ1-5
TGCAGTGCTAGTTTGGGACAGGGGGCGTTTAGAGGGCCCCAGCATTTT,CSASLGQGAFRGPQHF,TRBD1,TRBV20-1,NA,TRBJ1-5
TGTGCCAGCAGCTTAGATAGGCTAGCGGGCCACCCCTACAATGAGCAGTTCTTC,CASSLDRLAGHPYNEQFF,TRBD2,TRBV7-8,NA,TRBJ2-1
TGCAGTCCCGGACAGGGCAGCAACACTGAAGCTTTCTTT,CSPGQGSNTEAFF,TRBD1,TRBV20-1,few,TRBJ1-1
TGTGCCAGCAGTCCGTCGACAGGCCGAGCTAACTATGGCTACACCTTC,CASSPSTGRANYGYTF,NA,TRBV27,NA,TRBJ1-2
TGTGCCAGCAGCTTAGAAGCCACCAGGGAGACCCAGTACTTC,CASSLEATRETQYF,NA,TRBV7-2,few,TRBJ2-5
TGTGCCAGCCATACCCAACACCCCGACAGGGGGCATACCTACGAGCAGTACTTC,CASHTQHPDRGHTYEQYF,TRBD1,TRBV28,NA,TRBJ2-7
TGTGCCGGCTCCGGGACAGGGGGCTGGGTGGGCAATCAGCCCCAGCATTTT,CAGSGTGGWVGNQPQHF,TRBD1,TRBV28,NA,TRBJ1-5
TGTGCCACCAGCAGAGATGATACAACCCACGGGGAGACCCAGTACTTC,CATSRDDTTHGETQYF,NA,TRBV15,few,TRBJ2-5
TGTGCCAGCAGACGACTAGCGGGGATAAGCACAGATACGCAGTATTTT,CASRRLAGISTDTQYF,TRBD2,TRBV28,NA,TRBJ2-3
TGTGCCAGCAGCGACAACCGAGTGGGACTAGCGCACTACAATGAGCAGTTCTTC,CASSDNRVGLAHYNEQFF,TRBD2,TRBV7-9,few,TRBJ2-1
TGTGCCAGCAGTTTAAAGGGATATGGCTACACCTTC,CASSLKGYGYTF,NA,TRBV28,NA,TRBJ1-2
TGTGCCAGCACCTTCGAGGGGATCGGGGAGCTGTTTTTT,CASTFEGIGELFF,NA,TRBV2,NA,TRBJ2-2
TGTGCCAGCAGCTCCGGACTATCCGACAATGAGCAGTTCTTC,CASSSGLSDNEQFF,NA,TRBV7-9,NA,TRBJ2-1
TGTGCCAGCAGTTCCAGGCCTCAGGGGCGAAATCAGCCCCAGCATTTT,CASSSRPQGRNQPQHF,NA,TRBV28,NA,TRBJ1-5
TGTGCCACCAGTGATTCAACGGGACTAGCGGGCACAGATACGCAGTATTTT,CATSDSTGLAGTDTQYF,TRBD2,TRBV24-1,few,TRBJ2-3
TGTGCCAGTACCCGGGCCGGGATCGCTGAAGCTTTCTTT,CASTRAGIAEAFF,NA,TRBV19,NA,TRBJ1-1
TGTGCCAGTAGTATAGGCCGGGTAGGCGGGGAGCTGTTTTTT,CASSIGRVGGELFF,NA,TRBV19,NA,TRBJ2-2
TGTGCCAGTAGTACATCCGGGCCTCTGGGGTCACCCCTCCACTTT,CASSTSGPLGSPLHF,NA,TRBV19,NA,TRBJ1-6
TGTGCCAGCAGCCCGGGCCTCCGGGGTCCTGGGGAGACCCAGTACTTC,CASSPGLRGPGETQYF,NA,TRBV5-4,once,TRBJ2-5
TGCGCCAGCGCCCCGGACACGGCGAACCAAGAGACCCAGTACTTC,CASAPDTANQETQYF,NA,TRBV10-1,NA,TRBJ2-5
TGCAGTGCTATACTAGCGGGAGCCTACGAGCAGTACTTC,CSAILAGAYEQYF,TRBD2,TRBV20-1,once,TRBJ2-7
TGCGCCAGCAGTCAACAGGGAAACTATGCAGGCGACTATGGCTACACCTTC,CASSQQGNYAGDYGYTF,NA,TRBV10-2,NA,TRBJ1-2
TGTGCCAGCAGCCGGACCACCTACGAGCAGTACTTC,CASSRTTYEQYF,NA,TRBV6-2/TRBV6-3,NA,TRBJ2-7
TGTGCCAGCAGCTTAGCACTAGCGGGAAAGGAGGGGACCAAAAACATTCAGTACTTC,CASSLALAGKEGTKNIQYF,TRBD2,TRBV7-2,NA,TRBJ2-4
TGTGCCAGCCGAAGGACAGGCTCCTACGAGCAGTACTTC,CASRRTGSYEQYF,TRBD1,TRBV28,NA,TRBJ2-7
TGTGCCAGCAGCTGGACGCCCGGGGACACTGAAGCTTTCTTT,CASSWTPGDTEAFF,NA,TRBV7-2,NA,TRBJ1-1